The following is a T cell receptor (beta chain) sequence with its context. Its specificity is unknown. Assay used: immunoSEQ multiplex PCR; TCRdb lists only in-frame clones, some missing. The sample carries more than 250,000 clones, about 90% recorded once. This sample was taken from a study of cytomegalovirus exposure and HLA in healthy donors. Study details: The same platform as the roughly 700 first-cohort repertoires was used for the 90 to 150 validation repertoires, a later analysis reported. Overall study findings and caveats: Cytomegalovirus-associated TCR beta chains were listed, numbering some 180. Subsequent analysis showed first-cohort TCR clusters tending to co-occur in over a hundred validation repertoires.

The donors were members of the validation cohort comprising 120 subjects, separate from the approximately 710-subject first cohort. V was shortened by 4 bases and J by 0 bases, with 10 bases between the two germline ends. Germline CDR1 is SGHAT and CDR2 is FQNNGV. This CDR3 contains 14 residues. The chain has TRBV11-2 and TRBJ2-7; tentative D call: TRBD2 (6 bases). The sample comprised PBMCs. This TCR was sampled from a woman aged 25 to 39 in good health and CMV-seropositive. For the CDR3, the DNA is TGTGCCAGCAGCTCCGGGAGCCTCTCCTACGAGCAGTACTTC. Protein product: CASSSGSLSYEQYF.